A selection of T cell receptor beta chains follows, all from one sample in a study of sequential checkpoint blockade in melanoma. Here immunoSEQ multiplex PCR was the method, and the copy in TCRdb shows in-frame clones only, minus some. The sample has just over 6,000 clones; around a fifth are singletons. This material consisted of tumor tissue (inferred from file names), taken from a patient given nivolumab and ipilimumab in sequence. These receptors all come from a human donor with melanoma. Both conserved end residues are part of each CDR3. The D gene is left open where the match is weak. Clone sizes are given selectively: once, few, many, or a class where the clone is expanded.

V gene	clone size	D gene	J gene	CDR3 protein	CDR3 DNA
TRBV30	medium-sized	TRBD1	TRBJ1-5	CAWSQPRDRGYNQPQHF	TGTGCCTGGAGTCAACCCAGGGACAGGGGATACAATCAGCCCCAGCATTTT
TRBV9	many	TRBD2	TRBJ2-3	CASSVLGTSVPDTQYF	TGTGCCAGCAGCGTCCTGGGGACTAGCGTCCCAGATACGCAGTATTTT
TRBV7-6	-	TRBD2	TRBJ2-1	CASSLVGLLDEQFF	TGTGCTAGCAGCTTAGTGGGACTACTCGATGAGCAGTTCTTC
TRBV5-1	once	-	TRBJ1-6	CASTESGGYSPLHF	TGCGCCAGCACGGAATCGGGGGGCTATTCACCCCTCCACTTT
TRBV11-3	many	-	TRBJ1-2	CASSGQTGGGDYGYTF	TGTGCCAGCAGCGGACAAACCGGAGGAGGGGACTATGGCTACACCTTC
TRBV11-3	-	TRBD2	TRBJ2-2	CASTPRAGETNTGELFF	TGTGCCAGCACCCCACGAGCGGGGGAAACGAACACCGGGGAGCTGTTTTTT
TRBV19	once	TRBD2	TRBJ2-7	CASSPAVGRVSYEQYF	TGTGCCAGTAGTCCTGCCGTGGGGAGGGTATCCTACGAGCAGTACTTC
TRBV30	medium-sized	-	TRBJ2-7	CAWSVGAGPYEQYF	TGTGCCTGGAGTGTGGGGGCAGGACCGTACGAGCAGTACTTC
TRBV29-1	once	TRBD1	TRBJ1-2	CSVVTGAGGYTF	TGCAGCGTAGTTACAGGGGCTGGCGGCTACACCTTC
TRBV29-1	few	-	TRBJ2-1	CSVLGGALYNEQFF	TGCAGCGTACTTGGGGGGGCACTTTATAATGAGCAGTTCTTC
TRBV7-6	-	TRBD2	TRBJ2-1	CASSQDPPGLAGKNEQFF	TGTGCCAGCAGCCAAGATCCCCCTGGACTAGCGGGAAAAAATGAGCAGTTCTTC
TRBV30	-	-	TRBJ2-3	CAWSGTTDTQYF	TGTGCCTGGAGTGGAACCACAGATACGCAGTATTTT
TRBV9	many	-	TRBJ1-2	CASSEVAGLSVGYTF	TGTGCCAGCAGTGAAGTGGCTGGTCTTTCGGTAGGCTACACCTTC
TRBV4-1	few	-	TRBJ1-2	CASSQGQTSNYGYTF	TGCGCCAGCAGCCAAGGGCAGACGTCTAACTATGGCTACACCTTC
TRBV12-5	-	TRBD2	TRBJ2-7	CASGAGGPPYEQYF	TGTGCTAGTGGGGCGGGGGGGCCCCCCTACGAGCAGTACTTC
TRBV6-1	-	-	TRBJ2-5	CASSEGHLLGETQYF	TGTGCCAGCAGTGAAGGTCACCTCCTGGGAGAGACCCAGTACTTC
TRBV19	-	-	TRBJ1-2	CASSITGLYGADGYTF	TGTGCCAGTAGTATCACGGGACTCTACGGGGCGGACGGCTACACCTTC
TRBV19	-	TRBD1	TRBJ1-2	CASSGQGAVNYGYTF	TGTGCCAGTAGTGGACAGGGGGCTGTCAACTATGGCTACACCTTC
TRBV18	medium-sized	TRBD1	TRBJ2-7	CASSPPTGGFDEQYF	TGTGCCAGCTCACCACCCACAGGGGGTTTCGACGAGCAGTACTTC
TRBV11-3	many	TRBD1	TRBJ1-2	CASSPTRTGSGGYTF	TGTGCCAGCAGCCCTACTAGGACAGGGTCGGGCGGCTACACCTTC
TRBV19	-	-	TRBJ2-7	CASSVGGREQYF	TGTGCCAGTAGTGTGGGAGGACGGGAGCAGTACTTC
TRBV15	few	-	TRBJ2-5	CATSRDGNRRRETQYF	TGTGCCACCAGCAGAGATGGAAACCGTCGGCGGGAGACCCAGTACTTC
TRBV7-1	-	TRBD1	TRBJ1-4	CASSGTGFEKLFF	TGTGCCAGCAGCGGGACAGGGTTTGAAAAACTGTTTTTT
TRBV12-5	-	TRBD1	TRBJ1-5	CASGLGRRSDRVWGNQPQHF	TGTGCTAGTGGTTTGGGTAGAAGATCCGACAGGGTATGGGGCAATCAGCCCCAGCATTTT
TRBV11-3	-	-	TRBJ2-5	CASSLYEVEETQYF	TGTGCCAGCAGCTTGTATGAGGTTGAGGAGACCCAGTACTTC
TRBV29-1	-	TRBD1	TRBJ2-7	CSVESRQGYEQYF	TGCAGCGTTGAAAGCCGACAGGGCTACGAGCAGTACTTC
TRBV19	-	-	TRBJ1-6	CASRASQISPLHF	TGTGCCAGTAGAGCATCCCAAATTTCACCCCTCCACTTT
TRBV6-8	medium-sized	TRBD2	TRBJ2-5	CAISVSGGAGETQYF	TGTGCCATCAGTGTCAGCGGGGGGGCAGGAGAGACCCAGTACTTC
TRBV11-3	medium-sized	-	TRBJ2-7	CASSLSGFLYEQYF	TGTGCCAGCAGCTTATCCGGTTTCTTGTACGAGCAGTACTTC
TRBV11-3	few	TRBD2	TRBJ2-7	CASSLGGLAHEQYF	TGTGCCAGCAGCTTAGGGGGACTAGCGCACGAGCAGTACTTC
TRBV11-3	many	TRBD1	TRBJ2-5	CASSLGYRGETQYF	TGTGCCAGCAGCTTAGGTTACAGGGGAGAGACCCAGTACTTC
TRBV6-8	few	-	TRBJ2-2	CASSDGWDTGELFF	TGTGCCAGCAGTGACGGGTGGGACACCGGGGAGCTGTTTTTT
TRBV12-5	-	-	TRBJ1-4	CASGLGGGAEKLFF	TGTGCTAGTGGTCTCGGGGGGGGCGCCGAAAAACTGTTTTTT
TRBV6-8	few	TRBD1	TRBJ1-5	CASSKTGVTREPQHF	TGTGCCAGCAGTAAAACAGGGGTTACAAGGGAGCCCCAGCATTTT
TRBV29-1	-	TRBD1	TRBJ1-4	CSVGGQGMIGEKLFF	TGCAGCGTTGGTGGACAGGGGATGATCGGTGAAAAACTGTTTTTT
TRBV7-6	many	TRBD2	TRBJ2-7	CASSLSGGSYEQYF	TGTGCCAGCAGCCTCTCGGGAGGTAGCTACGAGCAGTACTTC
TRBV29-1	-	-	TRBJ2-5	CSVEGAGGETQYF	TGCAGCGTTGAGGGGGCAGGAGGAGAGACCCAGTACTTC
TRBV6-8	medium-sized	TRBD2	TRBJ2-1	CASSRGTSGDNEQFF	TGTGCCAGCAGTCGAGGGACTAGCGGGGACAATGAGCAGTTCTTC
TRBV15	few	-	TRBJ1-2	CATSRVPDSHYGYTF	TGTGCCACCAGCAGAGTCCCGGACAGCCACTATGGCTACACCTTC
TRBV11-3	few	TRBD2	TRBJ2-1	CASSLDSGRANLDNEQFF	TGTGCCAGCAGCTTAGACAGCGGGAGGGCGAATTTAGACAATGAGCAGTTCTTC
TRBV6-8	few	-	TRBJ2-7	CASSGLGTPSYEQYF	TGTGCCAGCAGTGGTCTAGGGACACCTTCCTACGAGCAGTACTTC
TRBV18	-	TRBD1	TRBJ1-2	CASSPIPTGGERGYTF	TGTGCCAGCTCACCAATCCCGACAGGGGGCGAAAGGGGTTACACCTTC